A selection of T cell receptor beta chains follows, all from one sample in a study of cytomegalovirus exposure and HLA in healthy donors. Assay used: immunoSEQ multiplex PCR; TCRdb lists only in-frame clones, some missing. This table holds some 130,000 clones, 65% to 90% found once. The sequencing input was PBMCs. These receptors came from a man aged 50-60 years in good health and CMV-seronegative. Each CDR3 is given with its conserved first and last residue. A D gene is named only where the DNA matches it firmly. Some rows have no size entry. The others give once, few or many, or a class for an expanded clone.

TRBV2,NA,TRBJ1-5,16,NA,TGTGCCAGCAGTGAAGGGCAGGGCCTAGAAAATCAGCCCCAGCATTTT,CASSEGQGLENQPQHF
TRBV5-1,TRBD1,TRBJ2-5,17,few,TGCGCCAGCAGCAACCGGGACAGGGGTACTTCTCGGGAGACCCAGTACTTC,CASSNRDRGTSRETQYF
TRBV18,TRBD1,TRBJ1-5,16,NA,TGTGCCAGCTCCCGACAGGGTGGGGGTAGCAATCAGCCCCAGCATTTT,CASSRQGGGSNQPQHF
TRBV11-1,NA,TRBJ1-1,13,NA,TGTGCCAGCAGCTTCAGGGGCCCCACTGAAGCTTTCTTT,CASSFRGPTEAFF
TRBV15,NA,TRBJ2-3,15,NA,TGTGCCACCAGCAGAGAGCGGGGCAGCACAGATACGCAGTATTTT,CATSRERGSTDTQYF
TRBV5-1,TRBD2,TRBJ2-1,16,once,TGCGCCAGCAGCTGGCCTCTAGCGGGGGGCTACAATGAGCAGTTCTTC,CASSWPLAGGYNEQFF
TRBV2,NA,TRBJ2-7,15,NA,TGTGCCAGCAGACCCAGATCCAGGGGTCCCTACGAGCAGTACTTC,CASRPRSRGPYEQYF
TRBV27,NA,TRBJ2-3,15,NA,TGTGCCAGCAGTTTTGGAGGGGTTTTGACAGATACGCAGTATTTT,CASSFGGVLTDTQYF
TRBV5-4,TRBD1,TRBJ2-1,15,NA,TGTGCCAGCAGCTTGGGTGGGACAGACAACAATGAGCAGTTCTTC,CASSLGGTDNNEQFF
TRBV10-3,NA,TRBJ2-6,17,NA,TGTGCCATCGGATACGGACGGAGGAATACTGGGGCCAACGTCCTGACTTTC,CAIGYGRRNTGANVLTF
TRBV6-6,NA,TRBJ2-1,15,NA,TGTGCCAGCAGCAAACCGGCAGGGGATGCAGATGAGCAGTTCTTC,CASSKPAGDADEQFF
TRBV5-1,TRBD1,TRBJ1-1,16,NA,TGCGCCAGCAGTCCCGGGACAGGGGGCCTGAACACTGAAGCTTTCTTT,CASSPGTGGLNTEAFF
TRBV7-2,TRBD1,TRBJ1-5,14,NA,TGTGCCAGCAGCCGAGACAGGGGCGATCAGCCCCAGCATTTT,CASSRDRGDQPQHF
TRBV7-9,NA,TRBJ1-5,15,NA,TGTGCCAGCAGCTTAGTGGGGGGTTTCAATCAGCCCCAGCATTTT,CASSLVGGFNQPQHF
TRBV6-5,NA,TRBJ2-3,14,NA,TGTGCCAGCAGTTACTCGAGTGGCGGAGATACGCAGTATTTT,CASSYSSGGDTQYF
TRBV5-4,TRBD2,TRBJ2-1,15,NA,TGTGCCAGCAGCCTCGGGACTAACAGCTACAATGAGCAGTTCTTC,CASSLGTNSYNEQFF
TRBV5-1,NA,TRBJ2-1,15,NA,TGCGCCAGCAGCCGGACAGCGAGCTCCTACAATGAGCAGTTCTTC,CASSRTASSYNEQFF
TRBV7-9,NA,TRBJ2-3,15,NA,TGTGCCAGCAGCTTAGTGTCAGGGGTCACAGATACGCAGTATTTT,CASSLVSGVTDTQYF
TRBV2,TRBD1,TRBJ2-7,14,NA,TGTGCCAGCAAACCGGGACAGGGGTTGTACGAGCAGTACTTC,CASKPGQGLYEQYF